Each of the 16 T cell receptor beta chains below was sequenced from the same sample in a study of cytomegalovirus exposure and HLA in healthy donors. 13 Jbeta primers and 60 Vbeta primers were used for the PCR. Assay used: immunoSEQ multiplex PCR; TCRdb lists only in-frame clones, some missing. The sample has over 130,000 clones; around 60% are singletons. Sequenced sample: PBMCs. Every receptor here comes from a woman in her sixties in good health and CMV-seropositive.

CDR3 region: CAISESQAGGWTDTQYF. In nucleotides, the CDR3 is TGTGCCATCAGTGAGTCGCAGGCAGGGGGGTGGACAGATACGCAGTATTTT. This chain uses TRBV10-3 with TRBJ2-3; D might be TRBD1 (7 bases). The germline V and J ends were trimmed by 0 bases and 3 bases, with 16 bases remaining between them. The CDR3 totals 17 residues. Per germline, CDR1 ENHRY and CDR2 SYGVKD.

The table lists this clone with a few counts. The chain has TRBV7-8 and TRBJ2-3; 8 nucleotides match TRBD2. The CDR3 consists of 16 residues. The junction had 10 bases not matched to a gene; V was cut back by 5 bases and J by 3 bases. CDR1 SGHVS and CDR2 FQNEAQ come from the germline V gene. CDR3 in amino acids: CASSIFLAGRTDTQYF. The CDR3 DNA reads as TGTGCCAGCAGCATATTCCTAGCGGGCAGAACAGATACGCAGTATTTT.

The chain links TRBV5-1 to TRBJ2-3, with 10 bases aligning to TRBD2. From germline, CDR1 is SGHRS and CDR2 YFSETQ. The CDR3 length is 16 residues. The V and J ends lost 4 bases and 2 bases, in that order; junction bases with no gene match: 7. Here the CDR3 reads CASSLLAGGNTDTQYF. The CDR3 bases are TGCGCCAGCAGCCTCTTAGCGGGAGGCAACACAGATACGCAGTATTTT.

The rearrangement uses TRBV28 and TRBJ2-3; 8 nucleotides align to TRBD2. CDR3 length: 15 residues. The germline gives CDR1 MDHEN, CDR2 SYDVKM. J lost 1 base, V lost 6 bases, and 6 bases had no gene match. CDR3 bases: TGTGCCAGCAGACTAGCGGCCTCTGGCACAGATACGCAGTATTTT. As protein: CASRLAASGTDTQYF.

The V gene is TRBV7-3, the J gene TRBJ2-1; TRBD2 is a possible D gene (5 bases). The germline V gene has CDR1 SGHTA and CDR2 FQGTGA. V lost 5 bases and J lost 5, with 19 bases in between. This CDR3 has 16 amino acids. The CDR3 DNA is TGTGCCAGCAGCCCTTATGGGTATACAGCGGACAATGAGCAGTTCTTC. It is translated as CASSPYGYTADNEQFF.

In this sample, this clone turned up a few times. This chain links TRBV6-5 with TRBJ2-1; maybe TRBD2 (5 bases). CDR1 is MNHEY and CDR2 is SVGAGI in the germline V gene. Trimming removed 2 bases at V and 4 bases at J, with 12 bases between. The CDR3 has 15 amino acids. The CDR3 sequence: CASSYGLPTYNEQFF. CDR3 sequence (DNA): TGTGCCAGCAGTTACGGACTTCCGACTTACAATGAGCAGTTCTTC.

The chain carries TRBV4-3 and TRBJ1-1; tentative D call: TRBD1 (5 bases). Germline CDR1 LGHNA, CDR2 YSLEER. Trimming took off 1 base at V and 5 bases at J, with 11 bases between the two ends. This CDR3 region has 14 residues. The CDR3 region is CASSQGSRGTEAFF. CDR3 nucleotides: TGCGCCAGCAGCCAAGGGAGTAGGGGAACTGAAGCTTTCTTT.

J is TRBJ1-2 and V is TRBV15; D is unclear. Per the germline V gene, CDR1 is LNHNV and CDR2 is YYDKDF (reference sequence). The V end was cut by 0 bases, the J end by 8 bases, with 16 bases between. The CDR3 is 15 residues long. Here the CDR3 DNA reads TGTGCCACCAGCAGAGAAGGCCCCCCGCGCGGGGGCTACACCTTC. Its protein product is CATSREGPPRGGYTF.

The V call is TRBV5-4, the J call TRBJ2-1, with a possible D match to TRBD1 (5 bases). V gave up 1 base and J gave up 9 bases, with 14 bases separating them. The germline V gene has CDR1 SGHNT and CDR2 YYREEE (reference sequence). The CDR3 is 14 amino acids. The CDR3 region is CASSLLDHRTEQFF. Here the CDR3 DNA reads TGTGCCAGCAGCTTGCTGGATCACAGGACTGAGCAGTTCTTC.

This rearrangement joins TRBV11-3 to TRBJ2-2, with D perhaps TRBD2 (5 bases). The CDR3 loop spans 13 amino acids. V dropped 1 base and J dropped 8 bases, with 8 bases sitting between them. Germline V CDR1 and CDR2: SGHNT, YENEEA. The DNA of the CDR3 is TGTGCCAGCAGCTTAGCGGGGTCTGGGGAGCTGTTTTTT. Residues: CASSLAGSGELFF. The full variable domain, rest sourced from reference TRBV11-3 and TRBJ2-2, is EAGVVQSPRYKIIEKKQPVAFWCNPISGHNTLYWYLQNLGQGPELLIRYENEEAVDDSQLPKDRFSAERLKGVDSTLKIQPAELGDSAVYLCASSLAGSGELFFGEGSRLTVL.

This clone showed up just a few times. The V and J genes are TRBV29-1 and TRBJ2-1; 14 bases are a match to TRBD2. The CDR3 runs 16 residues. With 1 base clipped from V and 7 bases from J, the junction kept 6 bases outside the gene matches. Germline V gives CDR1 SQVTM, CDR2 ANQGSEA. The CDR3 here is CSVEGGTSGSGNEQFF. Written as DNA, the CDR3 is TGCAGCGTTGAAGGGGGGACTAGCGGGAGCGGTAATGAGCAGTTCTTC.

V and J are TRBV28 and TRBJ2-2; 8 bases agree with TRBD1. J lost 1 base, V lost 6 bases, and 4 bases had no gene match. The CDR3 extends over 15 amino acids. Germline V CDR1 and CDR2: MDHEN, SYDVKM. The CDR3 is CASSSGTGNTGELFF. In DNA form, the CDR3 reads TGTGCCAGCAGCTCAGGGACAGGGAACACCGGGGAGCTGTTTTTT.

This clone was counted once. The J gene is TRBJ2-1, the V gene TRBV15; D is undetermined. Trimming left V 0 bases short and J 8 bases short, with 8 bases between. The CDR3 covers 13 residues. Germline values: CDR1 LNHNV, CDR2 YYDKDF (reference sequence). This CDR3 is CATSRDPSDEQFF. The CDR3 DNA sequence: TGTGCCACCAGCAGAGACCCCTCCGATGAGCAGTTCTTC.

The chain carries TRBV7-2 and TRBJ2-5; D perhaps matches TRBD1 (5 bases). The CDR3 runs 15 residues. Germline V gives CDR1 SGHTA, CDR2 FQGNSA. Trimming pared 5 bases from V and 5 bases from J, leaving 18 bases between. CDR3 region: CASSARVGDFETQYF. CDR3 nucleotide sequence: TGTGCCAGCAGCGCCAGGGTGGGTGATTTTGAGACCCAGTACTTC.

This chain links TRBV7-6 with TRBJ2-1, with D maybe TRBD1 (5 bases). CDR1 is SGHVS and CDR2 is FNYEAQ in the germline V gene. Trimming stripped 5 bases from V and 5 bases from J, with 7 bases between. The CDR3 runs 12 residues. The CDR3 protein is CASSLQDNEQFF. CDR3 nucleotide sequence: TGTGCCAGCAGCCTACAGGACAATGAGCAGTTCTTC.

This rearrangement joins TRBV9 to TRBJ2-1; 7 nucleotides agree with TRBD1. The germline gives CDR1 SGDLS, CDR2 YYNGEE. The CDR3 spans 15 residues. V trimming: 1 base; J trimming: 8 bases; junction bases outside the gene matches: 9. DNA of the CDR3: TGTGCCAGCAGCGTACGGGGACAGATCAGCGATGAGCAGTTCTTC. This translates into CASSVRGQISDEQFF.